Following are 25 T cell receptor beta chains from one sample sequenced in a study of T cells after yellow fever vaccination. TCRdb reprocessed the 5' RACE reads with MiXCR, giving one entry per CDR3 protein. The profile covers 200,000 to 300,000 distinct CDR3 sequences, with roughly 6.2% appearing a single time and 1.1% taken by the ten largest. The specimen comprised CD4+ T cells sorted from PBMCs, sampled on the day of the yellow fever booster vaccination. All receptors derive from a young man who received the YFV17D yellow fever vaccine.

This chain links TRBV7-2 with TRBJ2-4, with D possibly matching TRBD2 (6 bases). Between the trimmed V and J ends, which lost 4 bases and 2 bases, there was a span of 15 bases. From germline, CDR1 is SGHTA and CDR2 FQGNSA. There are 16 residues in the CDR3. CDR3 amino acids: CASSSQGGVTKNIQYF. The CDR3 DNA reads TGTGCCAGCAGCTCGCAGGGCGGGGTGACCAAAAACATTCAGTACTTC.

V usage is TRBV20-1 and J usage is TRBJ2-1, with TRBD1 identical over 12 bases. The CDR3 runs 15 residues. Per the germline V gene, CDR1 is DFQATT and CDR2 is SNEGSKA (reference sequence). V lost 5 bases, J lost 6 bases, and 8 bases stayed unmatched. The chain's CDR3 is CSAVPGQGARNEQFF. CDR3 in DNA: TGCAGTGCTGTCCCGGGACAGGGGGCGCGCAATGAGCAGTTCTTC.

To note about this clonotype: A read error is possible here, since a much larger clone lies one base away. The V call is TRBV6-5, the J call TRBJ1-5; possibly TRBD1 for D (5 bases). This CDR3 comprises 19 residues. The germline V gene encodes CDR1 MNHEY and CDR2 SVGAGI. The V gene lost 0 bases and the J gene lost 2 bases, with 20 bases spanning the gap. Written as DNA, the CDR3 is TGTGCCAGCAGTTACTCGAGGTTGGAAGGGGTGTATGGCAATCAGCCCCAGCATTTT. This codes for CASSYSRLEGVYGNQPQHF.

This clonotype was recorded a few times. The chain employs TRBV5-1 and TRBJ2-7; a weak D match, TRBD2 (6 bases). Germline CDR1 reads SGHRS; CDR2 reads YFSETQ. The CDR3 covers 14 residues. V dropped 3 bases and J dropped 7 bases, with 17 bases sitting between them. The CDR3 DNA follows: TGCGCCAGCAGCTGGGACTCGCGAATAGGGGAGCAGTACTTC. Amino acid sequence: CASSWDSRIGEQYF.

This clonotype turned up a few times. The chain combines TRBV7-2 with TRBJ2-3; D is perhaps TRBD1 or TRBD2 (5 bases each). V was shortened by 5 bases and J by 4 bases, with 22 bases between the two germline ends. Per germline, CDR1 SGHTA and CDR2 FQGNSA. The CDR3 is 17 amino acids. The DNA of the CDR3 is TGTGCCAGCAGCCTGACCAGCGGTCAGGGCCGCCCAGATACGCAGTATTTT. Amino acid sequence: CASSLTSGQGRPDTQYF.

This clonotype was picked up a small number of times. This chain uses TRBV20-1 with TRBJ2-2, with TRBD2 identical over 10 bases. Germline loops: CDR1 DFQATT, CDR2 SNEGSKA (reference sequence). V was pared by 7 bases and J by 4 bases, with 3 bases of the junction left unmatched. This CDR3 is built from 13 residues. As DNA, the CDR3 is TGCAGTGTCAGACTAGCGGGCACCGGGGAGCTGTTTTTT. Translated: CSVRLAGTGELFF.

This clonotype was counted a few times. This chain links TRBV20-1 with TRBJ1-2; D not certain. Trimming took 0 bases from V and 6 from J, leaving 8 bases between them. The germline V gene encodes CDR1 DFQATT and CDR2 SNEGSKA (reference sequence). The CDR3 contains 12 residues. The CDR3 loop reads CSARDLSDGYTF. CDR3 nucleotide sequence: TGCAGTGCTAGAGATCTTAGCGATGGCTACACCTTC.

This clonotype was observed at least ten times. The rearrangement joins TRBV15 to TRBJ2-2; D ambiguous. Per germline, CDR1 LNHNV and CDR2 YYDKDF (reference sequence). V was shortened by 0 bases and J by 8 bases, with 13 bases between the two germline ends. The CDR3 consists of 15 residues. The CDR3 is CATSRDLVLAGELFF. DNA of the CDR3: TGTGCCACCAGCAGAGATCTCGTTCTCGCGGGGGAGCTGTTTTTT.

With respect to this clonotype: This may be a read error, as it is one base from a much larger clone. The CDR3 bases are TGTGCCACCAGTGAGTCGGATGAAAAACCGTTTTTT. It specifies CATSESDEKPFF. The V gene is TRBV24-1, the J gene TRBJ1-4, with no clear D. The germline gives CDR1 KGHDR, CDR2 SFDVKD. The CDR3 spans 12 residues.

This clonotype was seen a few times. This chain joins TRBV7-8 and TRBJ1-6, with 7 positions matching TRBD1. This CDR3 is built from 15 residues. The V gene end was trimmed by 5 bases and the J gene end by 5 bases; junction bases not matched to a gene: 6. Germline V gives CDR1 SGHVS, CDR2 FQNEAQ. The chain's CDR3 is CASSPEGQHNSPLHF. CDR3 DNA sequence: TGTGCCAGCAGCCCCGAGGGACAGCATAATTCACCCCTCCACTTT.

This clonotype occurred a few times. V and J are TRBV7-2 and TRBJ2-7; D might be TRBD1 (5 bases). Between the trimmed V and J ends, which lost 2 bases and 3 bases, there was a span of 14 bases. CDR1 SGHTA and CDR2 FQGNSA come from the germline V gene. This CDR3 has 15 amino acids. CDR3: CASSLRQDNNYEQYF. The CDR3 DNA sequence: TGTGCCAGCAGCTTAAGGCAGGACAATAACTACGAGCAGTACTTC. The full variable domain, in which reference TRBV7-2 and TRBJ2-7 provide the parts outside the CDR3, is GAGVSQSPSNKVTEKGKDVELRCDPISGHTALYWYRQSLGQGLEFLIYFQGNSAPDKSGLPSDRFSAERTGGSVSTLTIQRTQQEDSAVYLCASSLRQDNNYEQYFGPGTRLTVT.

To note about this clonotype: An end of the junction does not agree with germline; a read error may underlie this. The chain combines TRBV12-3 or TRBV12-4 with TRBJ2-1; D is unresolved. The length of the CDR3 is 14 residues. DNA for the CDR3: TGTACCAGCAGTCCGCCTCCTAAGAGTAATGAGCAGTTCTTC. As protein: CTSSPPPKSNEQFF.

This clonotype was counted ten times or more. The genes are TRBV5-1 and TRBJ2-3; D gene uncertain. This CDR3 spans 14 amino acids. Germline V CDR1 and CDR2: SGHRS, YFSETQ. The V end lost 1 base, the J end lost 6 bases, and 12 bases lay between the germline ends. The CDR3 region is CASSLRLEMDTQYF. DNA of the CDR3: TGCGCCAGCAGCTTGAGGCTAGAGATGGATACGCAGTATTTT.

In its sample, this clonotype was seen a few times. The chain uses TRBV14 and TRBJ2-7; D may be TRBD1 (6 bases). CDR1 and CDR2 from the germline V gene are SGHDN and FVKESK. V lost 4 bases and J lost 3, with 16 bases in between. The CDR3 is 15 amino acids. The CDR3 protein is CASSPSTGFGYEQYF. DNA of the CDR3: TGTGCCAGCAGCCCATCGACAGGATTCGGCTACGAGCAGTACTTC.

This clonotype came up many times. The CDR3 region is CASSPHGSDTQYF. CDR3 in DNA: TGTGCCAGCAGCCCCCATGGGTCAGATACGCAGTATTTT. This sequence joins TRBV9 and TRBJ2-3, with D hard to call. From germline, CDR1 is SGDLS and CDR2 YYNGEE. The V end was cut by 4 bases, the J end by 4 bases, with 10 bases between. This CDR3 has 13 residues.

This chain joins TRBV20-1 and TRBJ2-7, with 10 bases matching TRBD2. The CDR3 has 16 residues. Germline CDR1 reads DFQATT; CDR2 reads SNEGSKA (reference sequence). V lost 0 bases to trimming and J lost 6 bases; unmatched junction nucleotides: 11. The CDR3, as DNA: TGCAGTGCTAGAGATCCAGGGCTAGCGGGAGAAAGCGAGCAGTACTTC. This gives the protein CSARDPGLAGESEQYF.

This clonotype was observed a handful of times. V is TRBV11-2 and J is TRBJ2-1; 8 bases match TRBD2. This CDR3 has 15 residues. V shed 1 base, J shed 9 bases, and the junction held 8 bases outside the gene matches. Looked up from germline, CDR1 is SGHAT and CDR2 is FQNNGV. The CDR3 here is CASSLVPGGPGEQFF. CDR3 DNA sequence: TGTGCCAGCAGCTTAGTTCCGGGAGGGCCGGGTGAGCAGTTCTTC.

The chain couples TRBV11-2 to TRBJ2-2; D may be TRBD1 (5 bases). Germline V CDR1 and CDR2: SGHAT, FQNNGV. The length of the CDR3 is 13 residues. Between the trimmed V and J ends, which lost 5 bases and 5 bases, there was a span of 9 bases. The DNA of the CDR3 is TGTGCCAGCAGCAAACGACAGACCGGGGAGCTGTTTTTT. This translates into CASSKRQTGELFF.

About this clonotype: The junction differs from germline at one of its ends, possibly a read error. This sequence joins TRBV20-1 and TRBJ2-3; D might be TRBD1 (5 bases). Germline lookup yields CDR1 DFQATT and CDR2 SNEGSKA (reference sequence). The CDR3 runs 14 residues. CDR3 DNA: TGCAGTGCTCGAGACAAAGGGGTGGCCAGTACGCAGTATTTT. Its translation is CSARDKGVASTQYF.

This clonotype was detected many times. The V gene is TRBV20-1, the J gene TRBJ2-2; maybe TRBD1 (5 bases). The CDR3 consists of 14 residues. The V gene's germline CDR1 is DFQATT and CDR2 SNEGSKA (reference sequence). The CDR3 loop reads CSMIGQGNTGELFF. The CDR3 DNA is TGCAGCATGATCGGGCAGGGGAACACCGGGGAGCTGTTTTTT.

This clonotype came up many times. The V and J genes are TRBV18 and TRBJ2-7; 9 bases are a match to TRBD2. V gave up 1 base and J gave up 6 bases; unmatched junction bases: 7. CDR1 is KGHSH, CDR2 LQKENI, per germline. The CDR3 has 15 residues. The CDR3 here is CASSPLPSGRSEQYF. CDR3 coding DNA: TGTGCCAGCTCACCACTACCAAGCGGGAGGAGCGAGCAGTACTTC. The full variable domain, its missing parts supplied by reference TRBV18 and TRBJ2-7, is NAGVMQNPRHLVRRRGQEARLRCSPMKGHSHVYWYRQLPEEGLKFMVYLQKENIIDESGMPKERFSAEFPKEGPSILRIQQVVRGDSAAYFCASSPLPSGRSEQYFGPGTRLTVT.

This clonotype was seen at least ten times. V usage is TRBV10-3 and J usage is TRBJ2-7; D unresolved. CDR1 is ENHRY and CDR2 is SYGVKD in the germline V gene. V lost 1 base and J lost 4, with 2 bases in between. The CDR3 extends over 11 amino acids. CDR3 sequence (DNA): TGTGCCATCAGTGAGTATTACGAGCAGTACTTC. The encoded protein is CAISEYYEQYF.

This clonotype occurred a few times. This chain uses TRBV20-1 with TRBJ2-7; 9 bases line up with TRBD1. The V gene end was trimmed by 3 bases and the J gene end by 6 bases; junction bases not matched to a gene: 6. The CDR3 loop spans 13 amino acids. Germline CDR1 DFQATT, CDR2 SNEGSKA (reference sequence). The chain's CDR3 is CSASRDRVSEQYF. The CDR3 region has the DNA TGCAGTGCTAGCCGGGACAGGGTTTCCGAGCAGTACTTC.

The rearrangement uses TRBV19 and TRBJ2-6; TRBD1 aligns across 10 bases. J lost 3 bases, V lost 10 bases, and 6 bases had no gene match. Germline V gene sequence: CDR1 LNHDA, CDR2 SQIVND (reference sequence). CDR3 size: 15 residues. The CDR3 protein is CATGTGVGGANVLTF. CDR3 DNA: TGTGCCACCGGGACAGGGGTTGGTGGGGCCAACGTCCTGACTTTC.

This chain joins TRBV10-3 and TRBJ2-7; D is perhaps TRBD2 (5 bases). Trimming removed 0 bases at V and 7 bases at J, with 13 bases between. Germline V CDR1 and CDR2: ENHRY, SYGVKD. CDR3 size: 14 residues. The CDR3 reads CAISESTSSGEQYF. CDR3 DNA: TGTGCCATCAGTGAGTCGACATCTTCGGGGGAGCAGTACTTC.